These 18 T cell receptor beta chains share one sample of origin, sequenced in a study of cytomegalovirus exposure and HLA in healthy donors. Primers included in the PCR were 60 Vbeta and 13 Jbeta primers. Method: immunoSEQ multiplex PCR; TCRdb's copy keeps in-frame clones and lacks some. Altogether around 110,000 clones are present, 8.5% to 10% being singletons, with the ten largest covering less than 4%. Sequenced input: PBMCs. These receptors all come from a man younger than 40 in good health and CMV-seronegative.

DNA for the CDR3: TGTGCCAGCAGCTTATCGGACACCGGGGAGCTGTTTTTT. Translated: CASSLSDTGELFF. The genes are TRBV11-3 and TRBJ2-2; D is ambiguous. Germline V gives CDR1 SGHNT, CDR2 YENEEA. The V gene lost 2 bases and the J gene lost 3 bases, with 4 bases spanning the gap. The CDR3 sequence is 13 residues long.

This clone occurred a few times. The V gene is TRBV4-1, the J gene TRBJ2-7, with D perhaps TRBD1 (6 bases). The CDR3 sequence is 14 residues long. V was shortened by 5 bases and J by 0 bases, with 11 bases between the two germline ends. Germline V gene data show CDR1 as MGHRA and CDR2 as YSYEKL. The DNA for the CDR3 is TGCGCCAGCAGCTCCCGACAGGTCTCCTACGAGCAGTACTTC. It codes for CASSSRQVSYEQYF.

This clone was counted only a few times. V gene TRBV30 combines with J gene TRBJ1-2, with TRBD1 identical over 7 bases. The V gene's germline CDR1 is GTSNPN and CDR2 SVGIG (reference sequence). J lost 8 bases, V lost 5 bases, and 5 bases had no gene match. The CDR3 spans 11 residues. The CDR3: CAWYDRDGYTF. The CDR3 nucleotides are TGTGCCTGGTATGACAGGGACGGCTACACCTTC. The whole variable domain, filled in from reference TRBV30 and TRBJ1-2, reads SQTIHQWPATLVQPVGSPLSLECTVEGTSNPNLYWYRQAAGRGLQLLFYSVGIGQISSEVPQNLSASRPQDRQFILSSKKLLLSDSGFYLCAWYDRDGYTFGSGTRLTVV.

This clone was observed a few times. The chain uses TRBV2 and TRBJ2-2, with 9 nucleotides matching TRBD1. After removal of 6 bases from V and 7 bases from J, the junction contained 9 bases not matched to a gene. CDR1 and CDR2 from the germline V gene are SNHLY and FYNNEI. The CDR3 extends over 15 amino acids. For the CDR3, the DNA is TGTGCCAGCAGACCCGGGACAGGGTATGACGGGGAGCTGTTTTTT. Protein sequence: CASRPGTGYDGELFF.

The chain recombines TRBV6-1 with TRBJ2-7; 7 bases are a match to TRBD1. Germline-derived CDR1 and CDR2 are MNHNS and SASEGT. The CDR3 is made up of 14 amino acids. V shed 4 bases and J 0 bases; nucleotides not matched to a gene: 3. CDR3 in amino acids: CASSVGQLSYEQYF. Written as DNA, the CDR3 is TGTGCCAGCAGTGTGGGACAGCTCTCCTACGAGCAGTACTTC.

The chain links TRBV15 to TRBJ1-1; tentatively, D is TRBD1 (5 bases). The V and J ends lost 1 base and 5 bases respectively, with 11 bases between them. Germline V gene data show CDR1 as LNHNV and CDR2 as YYDKDF (reference sequence). This CDR3 is 14 amino acids long. The CDR3 DNA follows: TGTGCCACCAGCAGAGGGGGCGCGGGGACTGAAGCTTTCTTT. Translating gives CATSRGGAGTEAFF.

This clone was counted between two and nine times. The chain uses TRBV6-1 and TRBJ2-5, with 9 bases that match TRBD1. The germline gives CDR1 MNHNS, CDR2 SASEGT. V was clipped by 6 bases and J by 4 bases; unmatched bases: 9. The CDR3 has 15 residues. Here the CDR3 DNA reads TGTGCCAGCAGCTATGCCGGGACAGGGATAGAGACCCAGTACTTC. It is translated as CASSYAGTGIETQYF.

This chain uses TRBV2 with TRBJ1-5; unclear D gene. With 6 bases removed from V and 4 bases from J, the gap between germline ends came to 10 bases. Germline assignment: CDR1 SNHLY and CDR2 FYNNEI. This CDR3 comprises 13 residues. The CDR3 sequence is CASRGVSNQPQHF. The CDR3 DNA reads as TGTGCCAGCAGGGGAGTCAGTAATCAGCCCCAGCATTTT.

The rearrangement uses TRBV27 and TRBJ1-2, with 8 bases that match TRBD1. The CDR3 runs to 13 residues. Germline assignment: CDR1 MNHEY and CDR2 SMNVEV (reference sequence). The V segment lost 3 bases and the J segment 8 bases; nucleotides outside the gene matches: 5. The CDR3 DNA follows: TGTGCCAGCAGTTTTGGACAGGGTGAAGGCTACACCTTC. It is translated as CASSFGQGEGYTF.

This clone was observed a few times. The chain combines TRBV15 with TRBJ2-7; D may be TRBD1 (6 bases). CDR3 length: 16 residues. In germline, CDR1 is LNHNV, CDR2 YYDKDF (reference sequence). V was pared by 0 bases and J by 3 bases, with 15 bases between. DNA for the CDR3: TGTGCCACCAGCAGAGACCCGGTAGCAGGGGTCTACGAGCAGTACTTC. It codes for CATSRDPVAGVYEQYF.

The V gene is TRBV7-3, the J gene TRBJ2-1; 8 nucleotides agree with TRBD1. The germline gives CDR1 SGHTA, CDR2 FQGTGA. V gave up 5 bases and J gave up 7 bases; unmatched junction bases: 10. The CDR3 sequence is 15 residues long. The CDR3 loop is CASSPLVDRGNEQFF. The CDR3 coding sequence is TGTGCCAGCAGCCCCCTGGTCGACAGGGGAAATGAGCAGTTCTTC.

This clone was picked up a small number of times. V gene TRBV6-5 combines with J gene TRBJ1-2, with 11 positions matching TRBD1. J lost 5 bases, V lost 5 bases, and 7 bases had no gene match. CDR3 length: 15 residues. CDR1 and CDR2 (germline): MNHEY, SVGAGI. The CDR3 protein is CASSTPGTGGYGYTF. The CDR3 DNA reads TGTGCCAGCAGTACCCCCGGGACAGGGGGATATGGCTACACCTTC.

The chain links TRBV7-2 to TRBJ1-5; 11 bases are shared with TRBD1. Trimming at V came to 0 bases and at J to 9 bases, leaving 4 bases not matched to a gene. The CDR3 length is 15 residues. CDR1 and CDR2 (germline): SGHTA, FQGNSA. The CDR3 bases are TGTGCCAGCAGCTTAGCGAATGGACAGGGGGCGCCCCAGCATTTT. As protein: CASSLANGQGAPQHF.

CDR3 loop: CASRVGGTGELFF. DNA for the CDR3: TGTGCCAGCAGGGTGGGAGGTACCGGGGAGCTGTTTTTT. The rearrangement uses TRBV6-1 and TRBJ2-2; D might be TRBD2 (6 bases). The germline V and J ends were trimmed by 6 bases and 5 bases, with 10 bases remaining between them. Germline CDR1 reads MNHNS; CDR2 reads SASEGT. The CDR3 is 13 amino acids.

A few counts support this clone. The chain employs TRBV28 and TRBJ1-4; D possibly corresponds to TRBD1 (5 bases). The germline gives CDR1 MDHEN, CDR2 SYDVKM. Trimming removed 5 bases from V and 9 bases from J, with 10 bases in between. This CDR3 has 12 residues. Written as DNA, the CDR3 is TGTGCCAGCAGTGGGGGGTGGAAAAAACTGTTTTTT. It codes for CASSGGWKKLFF.

This clone appeared a few times. The CDR3 nucleotides are TGCGCCAGCAGCTTGGGCCTCCTAGCGGCCACATCCCAAGAGACCCAGTACTTC. It translates to CASSLGLLAATSQETQYF. The rearrangement uses TRBV5-1 and TRBJ2-5, with 7 bases lining up with TRBD2. The CDR3 covers 18 residues. Germline trimming cut 0 bases from V and 1 base from J; bases unmatched to any gene: 12. Germline CDR1 reads SGHRS; CDR2 reads YFSETQ.

V and J are TRBV28 and TRBJ2-3, with a possible D match to TRBD1 (5 bases). Trimming shortened V by 3 bases and J by 1 base, and 20 bases separated the two germline ends. Per the germline V gene, CDR1 is MDHEN and CDR2 is SYDVKM. The CDR3 consists of 18 residues. CDR3 in amino acids: CASSFRRQSLKGTDTQYF. CDR3 sequence (DNA): TGTGCCAGCAGTTTCCGCCGACAGTCCCTGAAAGGCACAGATACGCAGTATTTT.

In this sample, this clone turned up a few times. This chain uses TRBV6-5 with TRBJ1-1; a weak D match, TRBD1 (6 bases). The CDR3 loop spans 14 amino acids. Germline assignment: CDR1 MNHEY and CDR2 SVGAGI. Trimming took 2 bases from V and 6 from J, leaving 13 bases between them. DNA of the CDR3: TGTGCCAGCAGTTACCAGGCAGGGGCCCCTGAAGCTTTCTTT. Its protein product is CASSYQAGAPEAFF.